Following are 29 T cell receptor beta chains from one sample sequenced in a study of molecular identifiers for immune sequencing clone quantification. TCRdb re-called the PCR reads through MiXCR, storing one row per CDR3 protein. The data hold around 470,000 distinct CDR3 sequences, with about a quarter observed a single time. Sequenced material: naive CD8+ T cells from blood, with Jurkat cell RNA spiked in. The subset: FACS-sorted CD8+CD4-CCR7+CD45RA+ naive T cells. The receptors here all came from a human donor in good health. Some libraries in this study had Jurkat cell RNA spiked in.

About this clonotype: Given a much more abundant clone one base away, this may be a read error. The CDR3 DNA reads TGCAGCGTTGAGGAGGAGGGGACAACCTACGAGCAGAACTTC. Protein sequence: CSVEEEGTTYEQNF. This chain links TRBV29-1 with TRBJ2-7, with D perhaps given as TRBD1 or TRBD2 (6 bases each). Germline assignment: CDR1 SQVTM and CDR2 ANQGSEA. This CDR3 is 14 amino acids long.

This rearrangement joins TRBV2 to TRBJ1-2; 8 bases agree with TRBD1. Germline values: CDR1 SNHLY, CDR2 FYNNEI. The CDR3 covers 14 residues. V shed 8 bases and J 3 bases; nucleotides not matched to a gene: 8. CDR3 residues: CASGGQGSDYGYTF. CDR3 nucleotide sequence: TGTGCCAGCGGCGGACAGGGCTCGGACTATGGCTACACCTTC.

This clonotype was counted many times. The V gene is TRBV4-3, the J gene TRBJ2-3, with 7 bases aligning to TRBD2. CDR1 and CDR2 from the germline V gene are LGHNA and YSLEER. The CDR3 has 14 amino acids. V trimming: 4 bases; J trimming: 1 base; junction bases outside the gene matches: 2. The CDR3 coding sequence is TGCGCCAGCAGCCCCCGGGAGGGCACAGATACGCAGTATTTT. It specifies CASSPREGTDTQYF.

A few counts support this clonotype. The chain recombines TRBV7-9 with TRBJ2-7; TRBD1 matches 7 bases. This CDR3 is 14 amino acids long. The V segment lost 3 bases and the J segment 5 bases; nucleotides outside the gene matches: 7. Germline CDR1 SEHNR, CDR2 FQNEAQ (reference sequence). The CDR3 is CASSFRTGIHEQYF. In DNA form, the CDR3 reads TGTGCCAGCAGCTTCCGGACAGGAATTCACGAGCAGTACTTC.

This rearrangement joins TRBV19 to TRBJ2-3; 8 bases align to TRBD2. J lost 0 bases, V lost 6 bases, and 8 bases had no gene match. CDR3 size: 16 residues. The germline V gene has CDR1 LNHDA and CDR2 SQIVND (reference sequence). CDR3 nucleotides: TGTGCCAGTAGCCTCTCGGGGGGGGCTAGCACAGATACGCAGTATTTT. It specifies CASSLSGGASTDTQYF.

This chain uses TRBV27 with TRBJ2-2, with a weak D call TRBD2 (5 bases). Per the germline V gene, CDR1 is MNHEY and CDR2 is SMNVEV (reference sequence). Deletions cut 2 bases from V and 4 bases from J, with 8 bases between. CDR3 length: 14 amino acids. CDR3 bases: TGTGCCAGCAGTTTAGTCGGAGGCACCGGGGAGCTGTTTTTT. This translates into CASSLVGGTGELFF.

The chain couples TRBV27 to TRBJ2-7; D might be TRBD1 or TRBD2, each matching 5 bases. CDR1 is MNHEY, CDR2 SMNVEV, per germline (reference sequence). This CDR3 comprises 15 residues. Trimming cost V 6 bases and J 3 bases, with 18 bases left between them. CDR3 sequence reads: CASSYTGTPYYEQYF. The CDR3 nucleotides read TGTGCCAGCAGCTACACCGGGACCCCTTACTACGAGCAGTACTTC.

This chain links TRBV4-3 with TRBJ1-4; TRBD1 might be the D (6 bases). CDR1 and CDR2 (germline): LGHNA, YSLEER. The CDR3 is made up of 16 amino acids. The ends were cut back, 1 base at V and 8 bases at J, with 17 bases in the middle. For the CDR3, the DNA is TGCGCCAGCAGCCAAGTCCCGGAGGGGGGCGGGGAAAAACTGTTTTTT. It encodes CASSQVPEGGGEKLFF.

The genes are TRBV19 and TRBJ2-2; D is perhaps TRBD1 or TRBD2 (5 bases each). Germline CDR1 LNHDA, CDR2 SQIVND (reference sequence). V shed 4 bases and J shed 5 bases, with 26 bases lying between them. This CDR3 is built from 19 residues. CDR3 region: CASSTSINRWTEETGELFF. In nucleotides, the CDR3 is TGTGCCAGTAGTACCTCAATCAACAGGTGGACGGAGGAAACCGGGGAGCTGTTTTTT.

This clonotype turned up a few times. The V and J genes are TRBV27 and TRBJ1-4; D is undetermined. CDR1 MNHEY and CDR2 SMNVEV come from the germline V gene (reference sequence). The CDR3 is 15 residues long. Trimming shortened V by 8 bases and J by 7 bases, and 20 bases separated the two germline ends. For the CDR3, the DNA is TGTGCCAGCGCGAACAACAGAGCCGCTGGTGAAAAACTGTTTTTT. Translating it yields CASANNRAAGEKLFF.

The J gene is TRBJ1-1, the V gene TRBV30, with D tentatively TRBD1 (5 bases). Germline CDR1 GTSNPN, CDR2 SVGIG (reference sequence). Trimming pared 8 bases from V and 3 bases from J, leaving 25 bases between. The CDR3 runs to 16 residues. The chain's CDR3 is CAPSSVVAGPDTEAFF. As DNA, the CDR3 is TGTGCCCCGAGTAGTGTCGTCGCAGGGCCGGACACTGAAGCTTTCTTT.

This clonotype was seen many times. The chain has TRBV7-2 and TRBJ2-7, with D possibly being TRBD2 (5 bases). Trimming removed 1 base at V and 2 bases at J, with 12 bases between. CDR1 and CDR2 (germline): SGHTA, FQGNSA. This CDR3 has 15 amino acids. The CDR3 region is CASSLVWGEAYEQYF. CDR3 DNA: TGTGCCAGCAGCTTAGTTTGGGGAGAGGCCTACGAGCAGTACTTC.

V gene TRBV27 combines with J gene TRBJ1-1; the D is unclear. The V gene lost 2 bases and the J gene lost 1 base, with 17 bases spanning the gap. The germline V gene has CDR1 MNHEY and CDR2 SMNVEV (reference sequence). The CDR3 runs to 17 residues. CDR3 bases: TGTGCCAGCAGTTTAGTTGGCTCTTTAGTTGGGAACACTGAAGCTTTCTTT. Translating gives CASSLVGSLVGNTEAFF.

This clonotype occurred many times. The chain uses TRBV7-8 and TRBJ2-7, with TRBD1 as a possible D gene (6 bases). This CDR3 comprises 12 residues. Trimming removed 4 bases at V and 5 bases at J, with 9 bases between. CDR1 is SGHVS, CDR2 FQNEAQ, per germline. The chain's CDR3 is CASSSRDNEQYF. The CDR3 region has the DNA TGTGCCAGCAGCTCCCGGGACAACGAGCAGTACTTC.

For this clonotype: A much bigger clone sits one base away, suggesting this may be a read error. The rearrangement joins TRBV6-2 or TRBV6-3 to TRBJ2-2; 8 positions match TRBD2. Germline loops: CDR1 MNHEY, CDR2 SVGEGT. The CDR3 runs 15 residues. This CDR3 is CASSHSLAVTGELFF. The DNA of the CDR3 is TGTGCCAGCAGTCACTCACTAGCGGTCACCGGGGAGCTGTTTTTT.

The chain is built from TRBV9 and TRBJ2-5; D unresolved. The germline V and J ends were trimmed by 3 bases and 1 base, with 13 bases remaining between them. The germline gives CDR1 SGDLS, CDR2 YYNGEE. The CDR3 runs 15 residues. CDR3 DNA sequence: TGTGCCAGCAGCGCCCCATCCAGCCTCCAAGAGACCCAGTACTTC. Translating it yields CASSAPSSLQETQYF.

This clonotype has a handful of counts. The CDR3 nucleotides read TGTGCCAGCAGCTTAGAACATTACGAGCAGTACTTC. It encodes CASSLEHYEQYF. The chain combines TRBV7-9 with TRBJ2-7; the D is unclear. The CDR3 totals 12 residues. V was pared by 1 base and J by 4 bases, with 5 bases between. The germline gives CDR1 SEHNR, CDR2 FQNEAQ (reference sequence).

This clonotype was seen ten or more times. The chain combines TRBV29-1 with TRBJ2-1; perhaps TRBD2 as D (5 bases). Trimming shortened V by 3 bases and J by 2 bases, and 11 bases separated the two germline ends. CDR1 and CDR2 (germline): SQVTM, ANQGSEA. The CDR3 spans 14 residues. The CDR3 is CSVDLAETYNEQFF. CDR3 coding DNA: TGCAGCGTTGATCTAGCCGAGACCTACAATGAGCAGTTCTTC.

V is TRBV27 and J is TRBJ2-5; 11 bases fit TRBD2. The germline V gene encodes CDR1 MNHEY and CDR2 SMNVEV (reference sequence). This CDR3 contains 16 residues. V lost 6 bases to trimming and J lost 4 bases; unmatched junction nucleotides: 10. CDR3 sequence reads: CASRDTSGSSSETQYF. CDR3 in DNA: TGTGCCAGCAGAGACACTAGCGGGAGTTCTTCAGAGACCCAGTACTTC.

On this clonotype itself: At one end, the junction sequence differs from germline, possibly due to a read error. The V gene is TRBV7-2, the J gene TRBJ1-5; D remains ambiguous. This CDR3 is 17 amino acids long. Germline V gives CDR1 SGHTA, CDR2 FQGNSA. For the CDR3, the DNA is TGTGCCGGCAGCTTAGAGTCACGGTCGGGGTATCATCAGCCCCAGCATTTT. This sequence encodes CAGSLESRSGYHQPQHF.

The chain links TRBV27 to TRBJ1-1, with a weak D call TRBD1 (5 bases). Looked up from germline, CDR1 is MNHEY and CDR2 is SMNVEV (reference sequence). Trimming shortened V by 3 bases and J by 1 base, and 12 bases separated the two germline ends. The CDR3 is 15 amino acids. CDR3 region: CASSFLGVSNTEAFF. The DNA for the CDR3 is TGTGCCAGCAGTTTCTTGGGGGTCTCGAACACTGAAGCTTTCTTT.

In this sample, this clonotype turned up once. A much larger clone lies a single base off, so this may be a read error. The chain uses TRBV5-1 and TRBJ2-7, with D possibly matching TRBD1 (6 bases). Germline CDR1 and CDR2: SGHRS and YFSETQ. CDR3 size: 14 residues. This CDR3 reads CACSLLTGSKEQYF. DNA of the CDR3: TGCGCCTGCAGCCTATTAACAGGGAGTAAAGAGCAGTACTTC.

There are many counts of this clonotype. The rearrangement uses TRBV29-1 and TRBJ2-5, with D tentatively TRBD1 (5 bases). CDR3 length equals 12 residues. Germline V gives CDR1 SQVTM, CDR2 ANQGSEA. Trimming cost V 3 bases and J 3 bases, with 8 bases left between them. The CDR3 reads CSVEPREETQYF. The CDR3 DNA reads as TGCAGCGTTGAGCCCAGGGAAGAGACCCAGTACTTC.

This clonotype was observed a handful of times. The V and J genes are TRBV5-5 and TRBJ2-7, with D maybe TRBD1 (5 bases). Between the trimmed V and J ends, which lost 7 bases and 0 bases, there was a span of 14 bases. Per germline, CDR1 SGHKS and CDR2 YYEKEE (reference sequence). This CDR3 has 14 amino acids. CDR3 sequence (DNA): TGTGCCAGCCGCTCAGACAGAGACTCCTACGAGCAGTACTTC. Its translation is CASRSDRDSYEQYF.

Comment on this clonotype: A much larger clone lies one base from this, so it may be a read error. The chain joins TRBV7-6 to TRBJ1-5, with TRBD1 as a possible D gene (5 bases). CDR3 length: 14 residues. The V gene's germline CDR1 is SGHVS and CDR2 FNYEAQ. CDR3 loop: CASSLAGGGQPRHF. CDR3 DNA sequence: TGTGCCAGCAGCTTAGCGGGGGGTGGTCAGCCCCGGCATTTT.

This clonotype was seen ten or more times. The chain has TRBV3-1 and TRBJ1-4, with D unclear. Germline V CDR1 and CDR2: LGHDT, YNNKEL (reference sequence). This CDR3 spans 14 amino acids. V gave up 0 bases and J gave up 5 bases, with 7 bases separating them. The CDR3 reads CASSQDRINEKLFF. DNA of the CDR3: TGTGCCAGCAGCCAAGACAGAATAAATGAAAAACTGTTTTTT.

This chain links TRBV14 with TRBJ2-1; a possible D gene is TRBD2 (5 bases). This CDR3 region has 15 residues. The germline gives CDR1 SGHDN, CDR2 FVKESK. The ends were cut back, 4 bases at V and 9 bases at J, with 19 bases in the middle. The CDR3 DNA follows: TGTGCCAGCAGCCCCACGGGGATGTACACAACTGAGCAGTTCTTC. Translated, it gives CASSPTGMYTTEQFF.

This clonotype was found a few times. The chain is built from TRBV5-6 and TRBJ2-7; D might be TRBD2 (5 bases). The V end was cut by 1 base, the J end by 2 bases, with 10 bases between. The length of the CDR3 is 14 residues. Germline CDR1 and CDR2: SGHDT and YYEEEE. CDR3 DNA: TGTGCCAGCAGCTTGAGGGAGTGGACCTACGAGCAGTACTTC. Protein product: CASSLREWTYEQYF.

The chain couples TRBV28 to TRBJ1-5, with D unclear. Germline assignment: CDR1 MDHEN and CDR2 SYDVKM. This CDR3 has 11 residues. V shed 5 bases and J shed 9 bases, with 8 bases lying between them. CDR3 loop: CASSAPWPQHF. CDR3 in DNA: TGTGCCAGCAGTGCCCCATGGCCCCAGCATTTT.